This T cell receptor (beta chain) was recovered during a study of blood T cell repertoires in COVID-19. Methods used by the authors: From reference gene primer amplification, estimates of nucleated cell counts were derived. Clones were read by immunoSEQ multiplex PCR, and TCRdb kept only the in-frame ones, dropping some. That table gives V, J and clone size, and the DNA gave D and trimming. The repertoire consists of over 120,000 clones, with 80% to 90% occurring once and the leading ten covering roughly 4.3%. The germline CDR1 and CDR2 sequences are MNHEY and SVGEGT. The junction had 6 bases not matched to a gene; V was cut back by 2 bases and J by 5 bases. The CDR3 spans 16 residues.

The sequencing input was PBMCs or T cells enriched from blood (not recorded which). The receptor was derived from a man aged 45 to 65 who had recovered from COVID-19. V and J are TRBV6-2 or TRBV6-3 and TRBJ2-5, with 12 nucleotides matching TRBD2. CDR3 region: CASSYPTSGSLETQYF. The DNA for the CDR3 is TGTGCCAGCAGTTACCCGACTAGCGGGAGTTTGGAGACCCAGTACTTC.